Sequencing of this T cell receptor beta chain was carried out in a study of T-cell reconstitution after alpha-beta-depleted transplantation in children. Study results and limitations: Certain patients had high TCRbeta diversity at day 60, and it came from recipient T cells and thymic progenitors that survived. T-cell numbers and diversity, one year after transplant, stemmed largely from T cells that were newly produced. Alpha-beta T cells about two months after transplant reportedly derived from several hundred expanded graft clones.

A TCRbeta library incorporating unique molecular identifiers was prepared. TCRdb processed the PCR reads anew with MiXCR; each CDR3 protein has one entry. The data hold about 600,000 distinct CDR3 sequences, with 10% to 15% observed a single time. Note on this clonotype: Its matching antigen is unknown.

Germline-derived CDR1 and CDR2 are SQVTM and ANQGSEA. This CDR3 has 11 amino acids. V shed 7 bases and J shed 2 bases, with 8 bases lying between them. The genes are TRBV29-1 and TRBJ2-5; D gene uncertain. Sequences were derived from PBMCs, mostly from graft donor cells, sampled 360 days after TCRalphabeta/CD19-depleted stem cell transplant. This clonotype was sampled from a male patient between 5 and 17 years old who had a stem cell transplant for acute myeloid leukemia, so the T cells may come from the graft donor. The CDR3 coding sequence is TGCAGCGATGACGTACAAGAGACCCAGTACTTC. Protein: CSDDVQETQYF.